A selection of T cell receptor beta chains follows, all from one sample in a study of blood T cell repertoires in COVID-19. Sequencing was performed with immunoSEQ multiplex PCR; in TCRdb, only in-frame clones are kept and a portion is missing. The profile shows over 45,000 clones, approximately 84% of them singletons. Material for sequencing was peripheral blood. The source of these receptors is a man in his 70s with active COVID-19. Each CDR3 is given with its conserved first and last residue. The D gene is left open where the match is weak. Where a row states a size, it is once, few, many or the class of an expanded clone; other rows omit it.

d_call j_call clone_size v_call cdr3_aa cdr3_nt
- TRBJ2-1 - TRBV11-3 CASSLVGTYNEQFF TGTGCCAGCAGCTTAGTCGGGACCTACAATGAGCAGTTCTTC
- TRBJ1-2 - TRBV30 CAWSPDINNYGYTF TGTGCCTGGAGTCCCGACATAAATAACTATGGCTACACCTTC
- TRBJ1-1 - TRBV19 CASSKLRGLNTEAFF TGTGCCAGTAGTAAACTCAGGGGACTGAACACTGAAGCTTTCTTT
TRBD2 TRBJ2-4 once TRBV6-2/TRBV6-3 CASSKGLAGAKNIQYF TGTGCCAGCAGTAAAGGACTAGCGGGGGCCAAAAACATTCAGTACTTC
- TRBJ1-4 - TRBV14 CASSQGLSGRNEKLFF TGTGCCAGCAGCCAAGGACTCTCAGGGCGTAATGAAAAACTGTTTTTT
TRBD2 TRBJ2-7 - TRBV7-8 CASSLGGSRTYEQYF TGTGCCAGCAGCTTAGGCGGGAGCCGCACCTACGAGCAGTACTTC
- TRBJ2-1 - TRBV5-1 CASSLESSSSYNEQFF TGCGCCAGCAGCTTGGAGTCTAGCAGCTCCTACAATGAGCAGTTCTTC
- TRBJ1-2 - TRBV27 CASSLLDSNYGYTF TGTGCCAGCAGTTTACTGGACAGCAACTATGGCTACACCTTC
TRBD1 TRBJ1-1 - TRBV30 CAWRALGQGNTEAFF TGTGCCTGGAGAGCCTTGGGACAGGGGAACACTGAAGCTTTCTTT
TRBD1 TRBJ1-1 - TRBV10-3 CAIRGDRRTEAFF TGTGCCATCAGGGGGGACAGACGCACTGAAGCTTTCTTT
- TRBJ1-2 once TRBV5-1 CASRDGGYGYTF TGCGCCAGCCGGGACGGGGGCTATGGCTACACCTTC
- TRBJ1-6 - TRBV11-2 CASSLSTSNNSPLHF TGTGCCAGCAGCTTATCAACCAGTAATAATTCACCCCTCCACTTT